The present TCR beta chain was sequenced within a study of T cells in tuberculosis. Overall study context: This South African cohort compared adolescents with or without latent tuberculosis against adults with active tuberculosis. PBMC were archived before or within 7 days of starting treatment.

Profiled with immunoSEQ multiplex PCR; TCRdb holds only in-frame clones, not every one. The sample includes about 50,000 clones, 90% to 95% seen only once; the top ten take over 1.1%. V gave up 6 bases and J gave up 5 bases, with 16 bases separating them. Germline V lookup: CDR1 WNHNN, CDR2 SYGVQD (reference sequence). There are 14 residues in the CDR3. Indicated time point: new active TB diagnosis, blood taken before or within 7 days of starting treatment. The specimen comprised PBMCs, sampled at tuberculosis diagnosis. This TCR came from an adult with tuberculosis. The V and J genes are TRBV10-1 and TRBJ1-1; D possibly corresponds to TRBD1 (5 bases). The CDR3 nucleotides read TGCGCCAGCAGCGAGACAGCCCGAGGGACTGAAGCTTTCTTT. This sequence encodes CASSETARGTEAFF.